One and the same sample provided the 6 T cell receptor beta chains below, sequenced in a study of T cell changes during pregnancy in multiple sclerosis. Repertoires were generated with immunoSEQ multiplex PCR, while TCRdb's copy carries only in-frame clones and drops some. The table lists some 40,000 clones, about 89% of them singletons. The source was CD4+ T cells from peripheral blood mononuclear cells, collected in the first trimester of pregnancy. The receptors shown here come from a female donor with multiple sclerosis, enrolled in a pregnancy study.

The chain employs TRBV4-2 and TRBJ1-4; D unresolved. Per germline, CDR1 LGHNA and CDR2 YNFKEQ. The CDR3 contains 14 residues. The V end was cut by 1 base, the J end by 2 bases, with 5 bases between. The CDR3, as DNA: TGTGCCAGCAGCCAAGGGCAGACTAATGAAAAACTGTTTTTT. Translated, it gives CASSQGQTNEKLFF.

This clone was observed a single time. CDR3: CASSLDRRNQPQHF. The CDR3 nucleotides are TGTGCCAGCAGTCTAGACAGGCGCAATCAGCCCCAGCATTTT. The chain uses TRBV6-8 and TRBJ1-5, with D perhaps matching TRBD1 (6 bases). V lost 5 bases and J lost 2, with 10 bases in between. This CDR3 has 14 residues. Germline V gene data show CDR1 as MNHGY and CDR2 as SAAAGT.

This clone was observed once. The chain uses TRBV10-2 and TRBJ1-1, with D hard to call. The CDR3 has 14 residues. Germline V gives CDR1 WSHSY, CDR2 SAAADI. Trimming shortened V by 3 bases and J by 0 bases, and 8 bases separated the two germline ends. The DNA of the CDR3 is TGCGCCAGCAGTGATTCGAGCCTGAACACTGAAGCTTTCTTT. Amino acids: CASSDSSLNTEAFF.

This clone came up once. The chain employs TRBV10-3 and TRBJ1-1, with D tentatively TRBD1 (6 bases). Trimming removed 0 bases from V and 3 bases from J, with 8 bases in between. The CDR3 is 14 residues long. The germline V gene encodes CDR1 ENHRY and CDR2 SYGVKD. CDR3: CAISESQGYTEAFF. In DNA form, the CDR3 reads TGTGCCATCAGTGAGTCACAGGGCTACACTGAAGCTTTCTTT.

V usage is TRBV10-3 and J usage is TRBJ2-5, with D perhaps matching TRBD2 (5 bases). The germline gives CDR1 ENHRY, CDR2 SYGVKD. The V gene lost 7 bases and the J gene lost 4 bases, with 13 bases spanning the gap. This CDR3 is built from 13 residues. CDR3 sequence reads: CAITRTLGETQYF. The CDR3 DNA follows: TGTGCCATCACCCGGACTCTAGGAGAGACCCAGTACTTC.

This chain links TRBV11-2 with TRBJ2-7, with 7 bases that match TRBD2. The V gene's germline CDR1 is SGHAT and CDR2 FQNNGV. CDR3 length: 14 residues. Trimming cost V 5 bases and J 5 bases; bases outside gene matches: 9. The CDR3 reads CASSPNWGGDEQYF. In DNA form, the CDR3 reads TGTGCCAGCAGCCCCAACTGGGGGGGGGACGAGCAGTACTTC.